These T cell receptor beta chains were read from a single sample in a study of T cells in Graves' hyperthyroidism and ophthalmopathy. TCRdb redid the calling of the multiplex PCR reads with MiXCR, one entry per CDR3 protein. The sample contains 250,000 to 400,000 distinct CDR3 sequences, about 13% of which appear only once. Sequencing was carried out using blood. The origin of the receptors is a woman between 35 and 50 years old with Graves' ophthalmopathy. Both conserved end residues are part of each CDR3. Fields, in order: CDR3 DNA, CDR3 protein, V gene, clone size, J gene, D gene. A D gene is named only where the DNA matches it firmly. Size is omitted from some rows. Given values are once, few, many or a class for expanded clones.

DNA: TGTGCTAGTGGTTTGGTACACCTAGCGGGGTGGAGGGAGACCCAGTACTTC
CDR3: CASGLVHLAGWRETQYF
V: TRBV12-5
size: few
J: TRBJ2-5
D: TRBD2

DNA: TGTGCCAGCAGTCAATTCGAAGTCAGGGGCACTGAAGCTTTCTTT
CDR3: CASSQFEVRGTEAFF
V: TRBV6-1
size: many
J: TRBJ1-1
D: .

DNA: TGTGGCAGCAGTTTTGGGGGAGCCCGGGGGGAGCAGTACTTC
CDR3: CGSSFGGARGEQYF
V: TRBV12-3/TRBV12-4
size: .
J: TRBJ2-7
D: .

DNA: TGTGCCAGCAGGCCGGGACTAGGGACGGCAGATACGCAGTATTTT
CDR3: CASRPGLGTADTQYF
V: TRBV13
size: many
J: TRBJ2-3
D: TRBD2

DNA: TGTGCCAGCACCAGGACAGCGAACACTGAAGCTTTCTTT
CDR3: CASTRTANTEAFF
V: TRBV25-1
size: .
J: TRBJ1-1
D: .

DNA: TGTTCCAGCAGCCTGACAGGAATCAAAGCCAAAAACATTCGGTACTTC
CDR3: CSSSLTGIKAKNIRYF
V: TRBV28
size: .
J: TRBJ2-4
D: .

DNA: TGTGCCAGCAGTTTAGAGGGCCTCGCGAACACCGGGGAGCTGTTTTTT
CDR3: CASSLEGLANTGELFF
V: TRBV12-3/TRBV12-4
size: .
J: TRBJ2-2
D: .

DNA: TGTGCCTGGAGTGGAACGGGACGCCTTGTTAACTATGGCTACACCTTC
CDR3: CAWSGTGRLVNYGYTF
V: TRBV30
size: .
J: TRBJ1-2
D: .

DNA: TGTGCCAGCAGCTTCAGCGTCCATGGGACTATCAACACCGGGGAGCTGTTTTTT
CDR3: CASSFSVHGTINTGELFF
V: TRBV13
size: few
J: TRBJ2-2
D: TRBD2

DNA: TGTGCCAGCAGCTTAGGCCCCTACAATGAGCAGTTCTTC
CDR3: CASSLGPYNEQFF
V: TRBV7-2
size: many
J: TRBJ2-1
D: .

DNA: TGTGCCGGCAGTTACACGGGGTTTGGCAGTAACTTCTATGGCTACACCTTC
CDR3: CAGSYTGFGSNFYGYTF
V: TRBV6-5
size: many
J: TRBJ1-2
D: .

DNA: TGTGCCAGCAGTGAGGGGGCAGAAGGGCAGTTCTTC
CDR3: CASSEGAEGQFF
V: TRBV2
size: many
J: TRBJ2-1
D: .

DNA: TGCAGTGCTAGACTAGCGGGGGGGCCTGGTTCCTACAATGAGCAGTTCTTC
CDR3: CSARLAGGPGSYNEQFF
V: TRBV20-1
size: few
J: TRBJ2-1
D: TRBD2

DNA: TGTGCCAGCAGCTTAAGAACCGGGACAGGGTTGGGTAGCACAGATACGCAGTATTTT
CDR3: CASSLRTGTGLGSTDTQYF
V: TRBV11-3
size: many
J: TRBJ2-3
D: TRBD1

DNA: TGCGCCAGCAGCTCCCGAAGTAAGCCCAATGAGCAGTTCTTC
CDR3: CASSSRSKPNEQFF
V: TRBV5-1
size: .
J: TRBJ2-1
D: .

DNA: TGTGCCACCAGTTCTGGGGGTGGGGAGACCCAGTACTTC
CDR3: CATSSGGGETQYF
V: TRBV15
size: .
J: TRBJ2-5
D: .

DNA: TGTGCCAGCAGCGCGGGGACAGGGGGCCTGGACGAGCAGTACTTC
CDR3: CASSAGTGGLDEQYF
V: TRBV6-1
size: many
J: TRBJ2-7
D: TRBD1

DNA: TGTGCCAGCAGCTTAGTTGTGGGTACCGGCTACAATGAGCAGTTCTTC
CDR3: CASSLVVGTGYNEQFF
V: TRBV11-2
size: many
J: TRBJ2-1
D: .

DNA: TGCAGTGCTAGGGGGCGCGGATCCTCCAATGAGCAGTTCTTC
CDR3: CSARGRGSSNEQFF
V: TRBV20-1
size: many
J: TRBJ2-1
D: .

DNA: TGTGCCAGCAGTTTTGAAGGTCGGTCACCCCTCCACTTT
CDR3: CASSFEGRSPLHF
V: TRBV28
size: many
J: TRBJ1-6
D: .

DNA: TGTGCCACCAGGAAAAACCGGGGCAATGAGCAGTTCTTC
CDR3: CATRKNRGNEQFF
V: TRBV24-1
size: .
J: TRBJ2-1
D: .

DNA: TGTGCCAGCAAACAGCGGGGGGGGACTTACGAGCAGTACTTC
CDR3: CASKQRGGTYEQYF
V: TRBV6-1
size: many
J: TRBJ2-7
D: TRBD2

DNA: TGTGCCAGCAGCAAGACAGGGGATGGCTCCTACAATGAGCAGTTCTTC
CDR3: CASSKTGDGSYNEQFF
V: TRBV5-6
size: .
J: TRBJ2-1
D: TRBD1

DNA: TGTGCCAGCAGCCAACTCCGGACTAGCGGTTCCACGAGGGAGACCCAGTACTTC
CDR3: CASSQLRTSGSTRETQYF
V: TRBV3-1
size: .
J: TRBJ2-5
D: TRBD2

DNA: TGTGCCAGCAGCTTAGGGTCACAATACTCCTACGAGCAGTACTTC
CDR3: CASSLGSQYSYEQYF
V: TRBV7-9
size: many
J: TRBJ2-7
D: .

DNA: TGCAGCGTTGGGGCTACCCGCGAGCAGTACTTC
CDR3: CSVGATREQYF
V: TRBV29-1
size: .
J: TRBJ2-7
D: .

DNA: TGTGCCAGCAGCCCAGGTCGGTTAAGGAGCACTGAAGCTTTCTTT
CDR3: CASSPGRLRSTEAFF
V: TRBV27
size: many
J: TRBJ1-1
D: .

DNA: TGTGCCTGGAGGATGAAACGCTCTGGAAACACCATATATTTT
CDR3: CAWRMKRSGNTIYF
V: TRBV30
size: few
J: TRBJ1-3
D: .

DNA: TGTGCCACCAGTGACCCACCTAGCGGGGGCAATGAGCAGTTCTTC
CDR3: CATSDPPSGGNEQFF
V: TRBV24-1
size: many
J: TRBJ2-1
D: TRBD2

DNA: TGCGCCAGCACCCACTCAGATCCACGGAATTCACCCCTCCACTTT
CDR3: CASTHSDPRNSPLHF
V: TRBV5-1
size: few
J: TRBJ1-6
D: .

DNA: TGTGCCAGCAGCCACCTATCTAGAGATGAGCAGTTCTTC
CDR3: CASSHLSRDEQFF
V: TRBV3-1
size: many
J: TRBJ2-1
D: .

DNA: TGTGCCAGCAGCCCGGACAGGGGGGAGAGTGAAAAACTGTTTTTT
CDR3: CASSPDRGESEKLFF
V: TRBV5-8
size: few
J: TRBJ1-4
D: TRBD1

DNA: TGCGCCAGCAGCTTGGAGGGACAGGGAGGGTCACCCCTCCACTTT
CDR3: CASSLEGQGGSPLHF
V: TRBV5-1
size: few
J: TRBJ1-6
D: TRBD1

DNA: TGTGCCAGCAGTTACTCCCGGACCACTGAAGCTTTCTTT
CDR3: CASSYSRTTEAFF
V: TRBV6-5
size: many
J: TRBJ1-1
D: .

DNA: TGCGCCAGCAGCCAAGAAGGGGCCCTAACGCGGGCTTTCTTT
CDR3: CASSQEGALTRAFF
V: TRBV4-1
size: .
J: TRBJ1-1
D: .

DNA: TGTGCCAGTCGGGGGACTAGCGGGCGCTACGAGCAGTACTTC
CDR3: CASRGTSGRYEQYF
V: TRBV19
size: many
J: TRBJ2-7
D: TRBD2

DNA: TGTGCCAGTACCCCTGTGAGACAGGCCGCTGGAAATCAGCCCCAGCATTTT
CDR3: CASTPVRQAAGNQPQHF
V: TRBV19
size: .
J: TRBJ1-5
D: .

DNA: TGTGCCAGCAATTTAACAAGCTTAACAGATACGCAGTATTTT
CDR3: CASNLTSLTDTQYF
V: TRBV28
size: .
J: TRBJ2-3
D: .

DNA: TGTGCCACCAGCACCGAGGGACAGTACACCGGGGAGCTGTTTTTT
CDR3: CATSTEGQYTGELFF
V: TRBV15
size: few
J: TRBJ2-2
D: TRBD1

DNA: TGTGCCAGCAGTTACGGCGGGCCTAGCGGGAGCGATGAGCAGTTCTTC
CDR3: CASSYGGPSGSDEQFF
V: TRBV6-5
size: many
J: TRBJ2-1
D: TRBD2

DNA: TGTGCCCGCAGTGAATTTGTCCGCGGGGACAGATACGACTATGGCTACACCTTC
CDR3: CARSEFVRGDRYDYGYTF
V: TRBV6-1
size: .
J: TRBJ1-2
D: TRBD1

DNA: TGTGCCTGGAGTGTACCCCCGAACACTGAAGCTTTCTTT
CDR3: CAWSVPPNTEAFF
V: TRBV30
size: many
J: TRBJ1-1
D: .

DNA: TGTGCCAGCAGTTTACCCGCAGGAAGAGCCTCTGAAGCTTTCTTT
CDR3: CASSLPAGRASEAFF
V: TRBV28
size: many
J: TRBJ1-1
D: .

DNA: TGTGCCGGGCCTCGTTTGGTGGACACCGGGGAGCTGTTTTTT
CDR3: CAGPRLVDTGELFF
V: TRBV7-9
size: .
J: TRBJ2-2
D: .

DNA: TGTGCCAGCAGCTTAGGGGCTTTCGGGGGCGCAGAGACCCAGTACTTC
CDR3: CASSLGAFGGAETQYF
V: TRBV11-3
size: many
J: TRBJ2-5
D: .

DNA: TGTGCCAGCTCACTTCTCTCCGGGACCCTTAATGAAAAACTGTTTTTT
CDR3: CASSLLSGTLNEKLFF
V: TRBV18
size: few
J: TRBJ1-4
D: .

DNA: TGCGCCAGCAGCCGAGGCTCCGGGACAGAAAATAATGAGCAGTTCTTC
CDR3: CASSRGSGTENNEQFF
V: TRBV4-1
size: few
J: TRBJ2-1
D: TRBD1